The rows below give T cell receptor beta chains drawn from one sample of a study of CD8+ T cells in alopecia areata. The table came from immunoSEQ multiplex PCR; TCRdb's copy has only in-frame clones and leaves some out. Altogether about 160,000 clones are present, roughly 44% being singletons, with the ten largest covering approximately 6.8%. The sequencing input was CD4+ T cells sorted from blood. These receptors were collected from a human donor with alopecia areata. Each CDR3 is given with its conserved first and last residue. A D gene is named only where the DNA matches it firmly. Size values are once, few and many counts, or a class for expanded clones, and some rows have none.

TRBJ2-7 | - | TRBV5-6 | - | CASSLSGTYEQYF | TGTGCCAGCAGCTTGAGCGGAACCTACGAGCAGTACTTC
TRBJ2-3 | - | TRBV5-1 | - | CASSLEGSTHTQYF | TGCGCCAGCAGCTTGGAAGGGTCGACACATACGCAGTATTTT
TRBJ1-2 | TRBD1 | TRBV2 | few | CASRTGGIGYGYTF | TGTGCCAGCAGAACAGGGGGTATTGGTTATGGCTACACCTTC
TRBJ2-1 | - | TRBV28 | few | CASSLGAQNANEQFF | TGTGCCAGCAGCCTCGGTGCCCAAAACGCCAATGAGCAGTTCTTC
TRBJ1-2 | - | TRBV27 | - | CASSLSIGVRGYTF | TGTGCCAGCAGTTTATCGATCGGGGTGCGAGGCTACACCTTC
TRBJ1-2 | - | TRBV29-1 | - | CSADQGYGYTF | TGCAGCGCTGACCAGGGCTATGGCTACACCTTC
TRBJ2-1 | TRBD2 | TRBV5-1 | - | CASGRAGGEQFF | TGCGCCAGCGGGAGGGCCGGTGGTGAGCAGTTCTTC
TRBJ2-5 | - | TRBV7-9 | - | CASSLSGETQYF | TGTGCCAGCAGCTTATCCGGGGAGACCCAGTACTTC
TRBJ2-1 | - | TRBV7-2 | few | CASSVHFGEQFF | TGTGCCAGCAGCGTACACTTTGGTGAGCAGTTCTTC
TRBJ2-5 | - | TRBV7-9 | few | CASSLGSSPLSTQYF | TGTGCCAGCAGCTTAGGGTCTAGCCCTTTGTCGACCCAGTACTTC